This entry lists 7 T cell receptor beta chains sequenced from one sample in a study of cytotoxic CD8 clonotypes in ibrutinib-treated CLL. Here immunoSEQ multiplex PCR was the method, and the copy in TCRdb shows in-frame clones only, minus some. The sample yields 100,000 to 150,000 clones, approximately 85% seen once. The sequences come from PBMCs, collected after 24 months of ibrutinib treatment. The receptors were gathered from a human donor with chronic lymphocytic leukemia.

The CDR3 nucleotides are TGTGCCAGCAGCTTACCAGGGCTGTCCTACGAGCAGTACTTC. It specifies CASSLPGLSYEQYF. The chain recombines TRBV7-2 with TRBJ2-7, with D possibly being TRBD1 (5 bases). The germline V and J ends were trimmed by 2 bases and 1 base, with 9 bases remaining between them. Germline loops: CDR1 SGHTA, CDR2 FQGNSA. The CDR3 extends over 14 amino acids.

CDR3 protein: CASSAPPRRDLDEQYF. The CDR3 DNA sequence: TGTGCCAGCAGCGCCCCGCCTCGGAGGGATCTCGACGAGCAGTACTTC. This rearrangement joins TRBV9 to TRBJ2-7; tentatively, D is TRBD2 (6 bases). Trimming left V 3 bases short and J 5 bases short, with 21 bases between. Germline assignment: CDR1 SGDLS and CDR2 YYNGEE. This CDR3 has 16 residues.

The rearrangement joins TRBV28 to TRBJ2-2; D is uncertain. CDR1 MDHEN and CDR2 SYDVKM come from the germline V gene. Trimming took off 8 bases at V and 4 bases at J, with 5 bases between the two ends. The CDR3 is made up of 11 amino acids. CDR3 sequence reads: CASFGTGELFF. As DNA, the CDR3 is TGTGCCAGCTTTGGCACCGGGGAGCTGTTTTTT. The full variable domain, in which reference TRBV28 and TRBJ2-2 provide the parts outside the CDR3, is DVKVTQSSRYLVKRTGEKVFLECVQDMDHENMFWYRQDPGLGLRLIYFSYDVKMKEKGDIPEGYSVSREKKERFSLILESASTNQTSMYLCASFGTGELFFGEGSRLTVL.

This chain connects TRBV27 to TRBJ2-7; 7 bases align to TRBD1. The CDR3 runs 16 residues. The trim removed 5 bases at V and 0 bases at J, leaving 10 bases unmatched. Germline lookup yields CDR1 MNHEY and CDR2 SMNVEV (reference sequence). The CDR3 region has the DNA TGTGCCAGCAGTCAACCTTCTCGACAGGGCTCCTACGAGCAGTACTTC. Protein: CASSQPSRQGSYEQYF.

The chain recombines TRBV7-2 with TRBJ2-3; 10 bases line up with TRBD1. The germline gives CDR1 SGHTA, CDR2 FQGNSA. V was pared by 4 bases and J by 4 bases, with 8 bases of the junction left unmatched. The CDR3 is 16 amino acids. The CDR3 bases are TGTGCCAGCAGCTCCCGGGACAGGGGCCGGGCAGATACGCAGTATTTT. Its protein is CASSSRDRGRADTQYF.

The chain uses TRBV7-2 and TRBJ2-2; 10 nucleotides line up with TRBD2. Germline assignment: CDR1 SGHTA and CDR2 FQGNSA. Trimming took 4 bases from V and 5 from J; bases not matched to a gene: 10. The CDR3 has 17 amino acids. In nucleotides, the CDR3 is TGTGCCAGCAGCTCGGTCTCTAGCGGGAGTATTACCGGGGAGCTGTTTTTT. Protein sequence: CASSSVSSGSITGELFF. Looking up the rest from reference TRBV7-2 and TRBJ2-2 gives the full variable domain: GAGVSQSPSNKVTEKGKDVELRCDPISGHTALYWYRQSLGQGLEFLIYFQGNSAPDKSGLPSDRFSAERTGGSVSTLTIQRTQQEDSAVYLCASSSVSSGSITGELFFGEGSRLTVL.

V and J are TRBV9 and TRBJ2-3; 8 bases are a match to TRBD1. Trimming took 6 bases from V and 2 from J; bases not matched to a gene: 5. Germline assignment: CDR1 SGDLS and CDR2 YYNGEE. The CDR3 loop spans 14 amino acids. CDR3 in amino acids: CASTEGQATDTQYF. The CDR3 DNA sequence: TGTGCCAGCACAGAGGGACAGGCCACAGATACGCAGTATTTT.